This T cell receptor beta chain is drawn from a study of technical replicates of blood from a handful of donors. Some clones are missing from TCRdb's copy, which holds only in-frame ones; the method was immunoSEQ multiplex PCR. The repertoire has around 89,000 clones, approximately 94% of them found once; the top ten carry roughly 0.22%. CDR3 length equals 16 residues. Germline CDR1 and CDR2: SGHTS and YDEGEE. V was clipped by 2 bases and J by 3 bases; unmatched bases: 7. The source material was T cells isolated from PBMCs. V is TRBV5-8 and J is TRBJ2-7; TRBD2 aligns across 11 bases. This receptor was identified in a human donor in good health. This CDR3 reads CASSFPPGTSGYEQYF. The CDR3 nucleotides read TGTGCCAGCAGCTTTCCTCCCGGGACTAGCGGCTACGAGCAGTACTTC. Full variable domain (missing parts from reference TRBV5-8 and TRBJ2-7): EAGVTQSPTHLIKTRGQQATLRCSPISGHTSVYWYQQALGLGLQFLLWYDEGEERNRGNFPPRFSGRQFPNYSSELNVNALELEDSALYLCASSFPPGTSGYEQYFGPGTRLTVT.